The present T cell receptor (beta chain) was sequenced within a study of blood T cells in healthy people across ages. CDR1 is MNHNS and CDR2 is SASEGT in the germline V gene. The length of the CDR3 is 14 residues. Trimming left V 7 bases short and J 0 bases short, with 13 bases between. This clonotype has more than one count but fewer than ten. Next came a second PCR, run for about 6 to 12 cycles, which used a sample-barcoded 5' primer along with a J-beta primer mix. Tags on each cDNA molecule came from a template-switch adaptor with 12 random nucleotides. TCRdb called the 5' RACE reads again in MiXCR, with one record for every CDR3 protein. This table holds hundreds of thousands of distinct CDR3 sequences, 20% to 25% found once. These data also formed part of another study, on T cells of mothers and their children. This second study says: A few healthy Caucasian mothers and their six children donated. The authors added sample barcodes and 2-4 random nucleotides using the M1S primer of the second PCR. Sequencing returned over 9 million TCR beta CDR3 reads per mother and roughly 3.1 million per child.

The sample comprised blood. This chain joins TRBV6-1 and TRBJ2-7; D possibly matches TRBD1 or TRBD2 (5 bases each). The TCR comes from a boy younger than 18 in good health. CDR3 amino acids: CASKGTLSSYEQYF. The CDR3 DNA sequence: TGTGCCAGCAAAGGGACGCTGAGCTCCTACGAGCAGTACTTC.